The next 17 T cell receptor beta chains were all read from a single sample in a study of Graves' ophthalmopathy and Graves' hyperthyroidism. Using RNA transcripts, the TCR beta CDR3 regions were amplified. RT-PCR with HTBI primers came first, then second-round multiplex PCR. A single record per CDR3 protein comes from TCRdb applying MiXCR to the multiplex PCR reads. The sample holds 680,000 or so distinct CDR3 sequences, 20% to 25% seen once. The source material was peripheral blood. Source of these receptors: a woman under 30 with stable Graves' hyperthyroidism. Some clones in this sample may be carry-over from other donors' samples.

The sample holds a few counts of this clonotype. The chain links TRBV6-1 to TRBJ2-7; D remains unclear. V dropped 6 bases and J dropped 0 bases, with 12 bases sitting between them. Per germline, CDR1 MNHNS and CDR2 SASEGT. The CDR3 has 14 amino acids. The CDR3 DNA sequence: TGTGCCAGCAGCCGTCCGGGCCTCTCCTACGAGCAGTACTTC. It codes for CASSRPGLSYEQYF.

About this clonotype: The junction differs from germline at one of its ends, possibly a read error. The chain uses TRBV28 and TRBJ1-6; D might be TRBD1 (6 bases). The CDR3 has 16 residues. Germline values: CDR1 MDHEN, CDR2 SYDVKM. The CDR3 protein is CAGSLTGYSYNSPLHF. CDR3 coding DNA: TGTGCCGGCAGTTTGACAGGCTACTCCTATAATTCACCCCTCCACTTT.

There are a few counts of this clonotype. This chain joins TRBV6-1 and TRBJ2-2, with TRBD2 matching 8 bases. The CDR3 sequence is 17 residues long. Germline V gene sequence: CDR1 MNHNS, CDR2 SASEGT. The J segment lost 5 bases and the V segment lost 5 bases, leaving 13 bases of the junction unmatched. The chain's CDR3 is CASSPRLARGDTGELFF. CDR3 nucleotide sequence: TGTGCCAGCAGTCCCCGACTAGCGCGGGGGGATACCGGGGAGCTGTTTTTT.

This clonotype was detected many times. This rearrangement joins TRBV7-2 to TRBJ1-2, with 8 bases that match TRBD1. The germline V gene has CDR1 SGHTA and CDR2 FQGNSA. J gave up 8 bases and V 5 bases, and 4 bases lay outside the gene matches. This CDR3 region has 12 residues. The CDR3 DNA reads TGTGCCAGCAGCCCAAGGACAGGGGGCTACACCTTC. Encoded protein: CASSPRTGGYTF. Complete variable domain (other parts from reference TRBV7-2 and TRBJ1-2): GAGVSQSPSNKVTEKGKDVELRCDPISGHTALYWYRQSLGQGLEFLIYFQGNSAPDKSGLPSDRFSAERTGGSVSTLTIQRTQQEDSAVYLCASSPRTGGYTFGSGTRLTVV.

This clonotype occurred many times. V usage is TRBV6-5 and J usage is TRBJ1-1; possibly TRBD1 for D (6 bases). The V end was cut by 2 bases, the J end by 10 bases, with 23 bases between. CDR1 is MNHEY, CDR2 SVGAGI, per germline. This CDR3 is built from 16 residues. The CDR3 DNA sequence: TGTGCCAGCAGTTACCCGCCGGGAGCAGGACAGTATGCAGCTTTCTTT. Protein: CASSYPPGAGQYAAFF.

This clonotype was detected ten times or more. The chain is built from TRBV9 and TRBJ2-5, with D unclear. Germline assignment: CDR1 SGDLS and CDR2 YYNGEE. The CDR3 has 14 residues. Trimming took 4 bases from V and 2 from J, leaving 12 bases between them. CDR3 loop: CASSHYRDQETQYF. Here the CDR3 DNA reads TGTGCCAGCAGCCATTACAGAGATCAAGAGACCCAGTACTTC. Combining the CDR3 with reference TRBV9 and TRBJ2-5 gives the whole variable domain DSGVTQTPKHLITATGQRVTLRCSPRSGDLSVYWYQQSLDQGLQFLIQYYNGEERAKGNILERFSAQQFPDLHSELNLSSLELGDSALYFCASSHYRDQETQYFGPGTRLLVL.

The sample holds many counts of this clonotype. The chain is built from TRBV13 and TRBJ2-2; D may be TRBD2 (6 bases). V lost 1 base and J 3 bases, leaving 9 bases between the germline ends. Germline V gene data show CDR1 as PRHDT and CDR2 as FYEKMQ (reference sequence). The CDR3 runs to 15 residues. This CDR3 is CASSLDGSDTGELFF. Here the CDR3 DNA reads TGTGCCAGCAGCTTAGACGGGAGTGACACCGGGGAGCTGTTTTTT.

Comment on this clonotype: A much bigger clone sits one base away, suggesting this may be a read error. Without the conserved terminal phenylalanine or tryptophan, this CDR3 likely stems from a read error. V and J are TRBV27 and TRBJ2-2; D could derive from TRBD1 or TRBD2 (5 bases each). The CDR3 loop spans 16 amino acids. Germline assignment: CDR1 MNHEY and CDR2 SMNVEV (reference sequence). Trimming took 6 bases from V and 0 from J, leaving 14 bases between them. CDR3 amino acids: CASRPGTVTNTGELFL. The CDR3 DNA sequence: TGTGCCAGCAGACCAGGGACCGTTACGAACACCGGGGAGCTGTTTTTG.

This clonotype was recorded many times. This chain links TRBV6-2 or TRBV6-3 with TRBJ1-5, with 7 bases fitting TRBD1. Germline V gives CDR1 MNHEY, CDR2 SVGEGT. CDR3 length equals 16 residues. The V segment lost 6 bases and the J segment 0 bases; nucleotides outside the gene matches: 8. The CDR3, as DNA: TGTGCCAGCAGCGGAGACAGGGCCAGTAGCAATCAGCCCCAGCATTTT. It yields the protein CASSGDRASSNQPQHF.

In this sample, this clonotype turned up many times. The J gene is TRBJ1-5, the V gene TRBV6-2 or TRBV6-3, with a possible D match to TRBD1 (6 bases). Trimming took off 5 bases at V and 3 bases at J, with 14 bases between the two ends. CDR3 length: 15 amino acids. Looked up from germline, CDR1 is MNHEY and CDR2 is SVGEGT. CDR3 in DNA: TGTGCCAGCAGTCGCCGGACAGAGTACAATCAGCCCCAGCATTTT. Translating it yields CASSRRTEYNQPQHF.

This chain connects TRBV29-1 to TRBJ1-2; D call uncertain. CDR3 length: 12 residues. The germline V gene encodes CDR1 SQVTM and CDR2 ANQGSEA. V was trimmed by 4 bases and J by 6 bases, leaving 12 bases between them. The CDR3: CSVGLDPHGYTF. DNA of the CDR3: TGCAGCGTTGGGCTGGACCCTCATGGCTACACCTTC. Full variable domain (rest looked up from reference TRBV29-1 and TRBJ1-2): SAVISQKPSRDICQRGTSLTIQCQVDSQVTMMFWYRQQPGQSLTLIATANQGSEATYESGFVIDKFPISRPNLTFSTLTVSNMSPEDSSIYLCSVGLDPHGYTFGSGTRLTVV.

This clonotype was detected a few times. This chain connects TRBV4-1 to TRBJ1-5; TRBD1 aligns across 7 bases. The CDR3 contains 15 residues. With V trimmed by 3 bases and J by 0 bases, 2 bases remained unmatched. Looked up from germline, CDR1 is MGHRA and CDR2 is YSYEKL. For the CDR3, the DNA is TGCGCCAGCAGCCATGGACAGGATAGCAATCAGCCCCAGCATTTT. It codes for CASSHGQDSNQPQHF.

As concerns this clonotype: Possible read error: a much larger clone is one base away. The chain couples TRBV5-1 to TRBJ1-1, with 8 bases that match TRBD1. CDR1 SGHRS and CDR2 YFSETQ come from the germline V gene. CDR3 length equals 13 residues. The CDR3 DNA reads TGCGCCAGCGGCTCAGGGGGCTTAACTGAAGTTTTCTTT. It is translated as CASGSGGLTEVFF.

This sequence joins TRBV6-1 and TRBJ2-5; D is undetermined. Germline V gene lookup returns CDR1 MNHNS and CDR2 SASEGT. The CDR3 sequence is 16 residues long. The V end lost 4 bases, the J end lost 3 bases, and 18 bases lay between the germline ends. CDR3 coding DNA: TGTGCCAGCAGTGTTTTCACCGGATCCACGGAAGAGACCCAGTACTTC. Translation gives CASSVFTGSTEETQYF.

This clonotype occurred a few times. This sequence joins TRBV4-2 and TRBJ1-2, with 10 positions matching TRBD1. The CDR3 covers 17 residues. V was pared by 5 bases and J by 5 bases, with 14 bases of the junction left unmatched. Germline CDR1 reads LGHNA; CDR2 reads YNFKEQ. CDR3 sequence reads: CASSDRGPDRSNYGYTF. CDR3 sequence (DNA): TGTGCCAGCAGCGACAGGGGGCCCGACCGCAGTAATTATGGCTACACCTTC.

This clonotype was seen at least ten times. At one end the junction does not follow the germline gene, possibly because of a read error. This chain's CDR3 is CASSSTSRASSGANVLAF. Here the CDR3 DNA reads TGCGCCAGCAGCTCAACATCCCGAGCTAGCTCTGGGGCCAACGTCCTGGCTTTC. The chain has TRBV5-1 and TRBJ2-6, with D possibly called TRBD1 or TRBD2 (5 bases each). The CDR3 length is 18 residues. Germline V lookup: CDR1 SGHRS, CDR2 YFSETQ.

This clonotype came up many times. The chain uses TRBV5-1 and TRBJ1-2; a weak D match, TRBD1 (5 bases). Trimming stripped 4 bases from V and 5 bases from J, with 12 bases between. Germline V gene data show CDR1 as SGHRS and CDR2 as YFSETQ. This CDR3 has 13 amino acids. CDR3 loop: CASSPEGNYGYTF. The CDR3 DNA follows: TGCGCCAGCAGCCCCGAGGGGAATTATGGCTACACCTTC.